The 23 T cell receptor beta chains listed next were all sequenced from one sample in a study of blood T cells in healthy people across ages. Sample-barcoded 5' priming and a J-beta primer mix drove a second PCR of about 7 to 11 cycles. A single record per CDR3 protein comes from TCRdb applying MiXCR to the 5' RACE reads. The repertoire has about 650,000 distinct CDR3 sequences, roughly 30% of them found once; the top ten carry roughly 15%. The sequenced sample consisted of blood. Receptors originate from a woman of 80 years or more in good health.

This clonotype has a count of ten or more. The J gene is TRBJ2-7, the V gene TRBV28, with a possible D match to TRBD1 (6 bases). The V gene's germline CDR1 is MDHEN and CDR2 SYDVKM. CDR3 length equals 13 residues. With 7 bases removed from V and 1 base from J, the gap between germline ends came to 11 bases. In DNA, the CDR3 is TGTGCCAGCACCGTAGGGGGATCCTACGAGCAGTACTTC. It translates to CASTVGGSYEQYF.

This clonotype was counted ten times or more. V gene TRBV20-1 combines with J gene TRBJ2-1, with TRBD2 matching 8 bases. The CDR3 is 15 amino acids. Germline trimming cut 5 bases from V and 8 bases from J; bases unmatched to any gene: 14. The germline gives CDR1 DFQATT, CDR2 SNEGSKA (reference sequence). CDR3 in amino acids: CSAPRRRGAPDEQFF. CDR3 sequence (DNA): TGCAGTGCTCCGAGGCGGCGGGGGGCCCCGGATGAGCAGTTCTTC.

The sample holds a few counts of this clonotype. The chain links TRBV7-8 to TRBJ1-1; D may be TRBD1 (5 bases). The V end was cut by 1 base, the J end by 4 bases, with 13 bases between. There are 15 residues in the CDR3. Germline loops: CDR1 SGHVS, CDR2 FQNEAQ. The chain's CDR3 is CASSLGGAMGTEAFF. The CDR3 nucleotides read TGTGCCAGCAGCTTAGGAGGGGCTATGGGCACTGAAGCTTTCTTT.

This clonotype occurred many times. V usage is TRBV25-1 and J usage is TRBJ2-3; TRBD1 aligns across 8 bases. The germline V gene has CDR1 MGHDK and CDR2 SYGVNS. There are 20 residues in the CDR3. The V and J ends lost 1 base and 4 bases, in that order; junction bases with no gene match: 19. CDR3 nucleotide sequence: TGTGCCAGCAGTGAATCGGGACAGGCCCTCGCCCTTTGCTGGGCAGATACGCAGTATTTT. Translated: CASSESGQALALCWADTQYF. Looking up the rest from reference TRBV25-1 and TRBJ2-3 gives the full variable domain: EADIYQTPRYLVIGTGKKITLECSQTMGHDKMYWYQQDPGMELHLIHYSYGVNSTEKGDLSSESTVSRIRTEHFPLTLESARPSHTSQYLCASSESGQALALCWADTQYFGPGTRLTVL.

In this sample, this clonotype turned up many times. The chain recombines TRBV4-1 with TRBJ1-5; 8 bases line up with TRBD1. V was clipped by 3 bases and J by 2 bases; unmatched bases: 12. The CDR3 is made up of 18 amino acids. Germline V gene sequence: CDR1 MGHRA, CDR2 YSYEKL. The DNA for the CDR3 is TGCGCCAGCAGCCATGATTTTCAGGGGGCGCGAGGCAATCAGCCCCAGCATTTT. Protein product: CASSHDFQGARGNQPQHF.

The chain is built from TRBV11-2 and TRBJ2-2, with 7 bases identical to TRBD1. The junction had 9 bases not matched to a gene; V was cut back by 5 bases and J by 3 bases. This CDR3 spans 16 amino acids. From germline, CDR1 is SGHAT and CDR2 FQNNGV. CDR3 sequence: CASSRDRVRYTGELFF. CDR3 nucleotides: TGTGCCAGCAGCCGAGACAGGGTGAGGTACACCGGGGAGCTGTTTTTT.

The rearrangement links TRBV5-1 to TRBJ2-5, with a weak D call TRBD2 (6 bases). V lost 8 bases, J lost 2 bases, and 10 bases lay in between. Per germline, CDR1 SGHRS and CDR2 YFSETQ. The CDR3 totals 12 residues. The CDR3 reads CASAGNQETQYF. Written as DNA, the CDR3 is TGCGCCAGTGCGGGGAATCAAGAGACCCAGTACTTC.

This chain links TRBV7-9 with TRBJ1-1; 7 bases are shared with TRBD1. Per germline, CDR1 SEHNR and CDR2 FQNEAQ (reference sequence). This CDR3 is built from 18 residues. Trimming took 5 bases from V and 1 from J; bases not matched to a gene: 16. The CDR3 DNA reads TGTGCCAGCAGCAACGGACGACAGAGTGCAGGGGGGAACACTGAAGCTTTCTTT. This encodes CASSNGRQSAGGNTEAFF.

As DNA, the CDR3 is TGTGCCAGCAGCGTAGCAATGAACCCCGGGCGGGAGACCCAGTACTTC. Protein product: CASSVAMNPGRETQYF. The chain uses TRBV9 and TRBJ2-5; D unresolved. With 0 bases removed from V and 5 bases from J, the gap between germline ends came to 17 bases. The CDR3 has 16 amino acids. Germline CDR1 reads SGDLS; CDR2 reads YYNGEE.

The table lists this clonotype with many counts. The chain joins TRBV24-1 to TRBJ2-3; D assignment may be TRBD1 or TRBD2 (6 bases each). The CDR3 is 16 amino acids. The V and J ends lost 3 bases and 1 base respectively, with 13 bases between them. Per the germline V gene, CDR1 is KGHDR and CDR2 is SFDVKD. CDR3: CATSDQQGGGTDTQYF. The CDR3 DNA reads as TGTGCCACCAGTGATCAACAGGGAGGCGGCACAGATACGCAGTATTTT.

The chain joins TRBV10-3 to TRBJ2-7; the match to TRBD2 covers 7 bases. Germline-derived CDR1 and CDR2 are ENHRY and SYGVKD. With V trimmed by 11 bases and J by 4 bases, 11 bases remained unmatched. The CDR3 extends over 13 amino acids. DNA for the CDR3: TGTGCCCGGGGAAAGACTAGCAGATACGAGCAGTACTTC. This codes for CARGKTSRYEQYF.

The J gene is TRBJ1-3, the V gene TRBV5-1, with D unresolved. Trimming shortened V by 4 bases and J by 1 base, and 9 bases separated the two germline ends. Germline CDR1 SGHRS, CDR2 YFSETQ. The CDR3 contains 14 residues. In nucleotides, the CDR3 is TGCGCCAGCAGCCCGGCCACTTCTGGAAACACCATATATTTT. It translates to CASSPATSGNTIYF. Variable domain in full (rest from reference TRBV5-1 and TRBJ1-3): KAGVTQTPRYLIKTRGQQVTLSCSPISGHRSVSWYQQTPGQGLQFLFEYFSETQRNKGNFPGRFSGRQFSNSRSEMNVSTLELGDSALYLCASSPATSGNTIYFGEGSWLTVV.

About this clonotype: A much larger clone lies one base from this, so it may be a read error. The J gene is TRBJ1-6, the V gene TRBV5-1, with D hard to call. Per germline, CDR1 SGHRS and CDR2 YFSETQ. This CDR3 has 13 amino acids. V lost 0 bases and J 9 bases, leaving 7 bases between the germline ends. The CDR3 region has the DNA TGCGCCAGCAGCTTGGATCAATCTTCACCCCTCCACTTT. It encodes CASSLDQSSPLHF.

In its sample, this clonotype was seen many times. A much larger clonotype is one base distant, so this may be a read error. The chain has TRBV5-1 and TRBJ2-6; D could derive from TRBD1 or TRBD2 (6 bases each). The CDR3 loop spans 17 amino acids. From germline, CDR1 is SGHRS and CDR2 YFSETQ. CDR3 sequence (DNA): TGCGCCAGCAGCTTGGGGCCTACAGGGACTGGGGCCAACGTCCGGACTTTC. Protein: CASSLGPTGTGANVRTF.

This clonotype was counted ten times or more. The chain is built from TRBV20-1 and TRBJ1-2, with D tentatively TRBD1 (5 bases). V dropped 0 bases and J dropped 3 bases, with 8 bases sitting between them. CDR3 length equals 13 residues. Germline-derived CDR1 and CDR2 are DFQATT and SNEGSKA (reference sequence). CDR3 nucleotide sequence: TGCAGTGCTAGAGATCAGGGCCACTATGGCTACACCTTC. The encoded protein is CSARDQGHYGYTF.

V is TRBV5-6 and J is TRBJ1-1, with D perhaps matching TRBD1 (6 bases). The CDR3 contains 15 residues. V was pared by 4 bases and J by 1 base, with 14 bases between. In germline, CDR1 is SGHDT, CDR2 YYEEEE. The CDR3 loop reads CASSPIRQENTEAFF. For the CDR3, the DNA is TGTGCCAGCAGCCCGATCAGACAGGAGAACACTGAAGCTTTCTTT.

This CDR3 reads CASSQTGNEKLFF. In nucleotides, the CDR3 is TGTGCCAGCAGCCAGACCGGGAATGAAAAACTGTTTTTT. V gene TRBV7-9 combines with J gene TRBJ1-4; no clear D gene. The V end was cut by 5 bases, the J end by 5 bases, with 9 bases between. Germline assignment: CDR1 SEHNR and CDR2 FQNEAQ (reference sequence). The CDR3 is made up of 13 amino acids.

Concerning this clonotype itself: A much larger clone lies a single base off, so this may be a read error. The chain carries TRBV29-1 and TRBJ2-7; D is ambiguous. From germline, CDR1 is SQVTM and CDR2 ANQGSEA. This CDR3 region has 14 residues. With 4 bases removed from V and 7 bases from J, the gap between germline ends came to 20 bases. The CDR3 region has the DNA TGCAGCGTTGGGGTCGCAGGCTTAGGGAATGAGCAGTACTTC. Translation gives CSVGVAGLGNEQYF.

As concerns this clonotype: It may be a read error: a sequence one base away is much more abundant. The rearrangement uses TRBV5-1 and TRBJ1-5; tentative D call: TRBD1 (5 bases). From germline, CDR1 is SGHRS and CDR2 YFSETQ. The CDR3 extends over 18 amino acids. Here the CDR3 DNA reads TGCACCAGCGGCCTCCCCAGGGAGGACCTAAAGGGCAATCAGCCCCAGCATTTT. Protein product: CTSGLPREDLKGNQPQHF.

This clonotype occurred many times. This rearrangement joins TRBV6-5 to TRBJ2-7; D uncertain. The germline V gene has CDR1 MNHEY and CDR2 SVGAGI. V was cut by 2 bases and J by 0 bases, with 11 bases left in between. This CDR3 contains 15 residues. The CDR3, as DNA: TGTGCCAGCAGTTACAATGCAGGAAGCTCCTACGAGCAGTACTTC. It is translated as CASSYNAGSSYEQYF.

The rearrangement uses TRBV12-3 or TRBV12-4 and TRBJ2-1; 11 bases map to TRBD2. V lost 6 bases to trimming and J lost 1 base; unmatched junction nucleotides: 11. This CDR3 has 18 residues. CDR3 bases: TGTGCCAGCAGGGCAACTAGCGGGGGCGGGAGATCCTACAATGAGCAGTTCTTC. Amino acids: CASRATSGGGRSYNEQFF.

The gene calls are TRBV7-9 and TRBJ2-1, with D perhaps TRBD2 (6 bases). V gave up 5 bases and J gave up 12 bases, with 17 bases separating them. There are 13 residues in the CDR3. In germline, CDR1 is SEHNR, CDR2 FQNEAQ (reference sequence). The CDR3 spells CASSANRDSRQFF. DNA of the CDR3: TGTGCCAGCAGCGCTAATCGGGACTCGAGGCAGTTCTTC.

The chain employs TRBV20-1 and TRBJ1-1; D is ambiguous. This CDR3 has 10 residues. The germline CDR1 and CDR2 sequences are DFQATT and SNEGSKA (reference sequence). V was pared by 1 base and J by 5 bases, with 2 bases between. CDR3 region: CSARATEAFF. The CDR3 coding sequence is TGCAGTGCTAGAGCAACTGAAGCTTTCTTT.